This T cell receptor beta chain originates from a study of shared clonotypes between healthy human individuals. Study observations and caveats: The study found roughly 5% of naive CD4 clonotypes shared across a few donors. Naive subsets tended to show greater estimated richness than memory subsets. Sampling included only blood; tissue repertoires likely differ. It was expected that sequencing depth would affect clonotype sharing among donors.

Only in-frame clones appear in the TCRdb table, and some are missing; sequencing was by immunoSEQ multiplex PCR. The sample yields fewer than 400,000 clones, about 74% seen once. CDR3 length: 15 amino acids. V was clipped by 6 bases and J by 5 bases; unmatched bases: 13. Germline CDR1 reads SQVTM; CDR2 reads ANQGSEA. As regards this clone: No antigen is known for it.

This receptor was taken from a man aged 30 to 45 in good health. The sequenced sample consisted of memory CD4+ T cells sorted from blood. Subset described: CD45RA-negative fraction. The rearrangement links TRBV29-1 to TRBJ2-7; TRBD1 agrees at 10 bases. CDR3 in amino acids: CSVTDRGNFFDEQYF. In nucleotides, the CDR3 is TGCAGCGTGACGGACAGGGGGAATTTTTTCGACGAGCAGTACTTC.